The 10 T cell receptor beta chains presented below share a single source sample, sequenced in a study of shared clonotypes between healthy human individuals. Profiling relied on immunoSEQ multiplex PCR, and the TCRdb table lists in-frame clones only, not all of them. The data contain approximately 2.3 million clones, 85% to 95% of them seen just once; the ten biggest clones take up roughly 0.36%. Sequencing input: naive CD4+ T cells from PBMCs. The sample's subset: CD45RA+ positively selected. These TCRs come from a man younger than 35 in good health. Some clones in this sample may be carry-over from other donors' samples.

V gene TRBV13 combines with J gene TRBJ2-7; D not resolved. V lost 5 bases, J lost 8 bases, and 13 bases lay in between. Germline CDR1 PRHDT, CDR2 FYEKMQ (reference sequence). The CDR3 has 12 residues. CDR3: CASSLSSWKQYF. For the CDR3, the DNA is TGTGCCAGCAGCCTTTCCAGCTGGAAGCAGTACTTC.

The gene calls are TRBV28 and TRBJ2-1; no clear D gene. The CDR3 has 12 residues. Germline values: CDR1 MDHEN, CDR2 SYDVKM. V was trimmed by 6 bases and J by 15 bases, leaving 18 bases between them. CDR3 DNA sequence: TGTGCCAGCAGCCGACCAGCACTATGGTCGTTCTTC. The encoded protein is CASSRPALWSFF. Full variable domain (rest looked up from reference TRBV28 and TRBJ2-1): DVKVTQSSRYLVKRTGEKVFLECVQDMDHENMFWYRQDPGLGLRLIYFSYDVKMKEKGDIPEGYSVSREKKERFSLILESASTNQTSMYLCASSRPALWSFFGPGTRLTVL.

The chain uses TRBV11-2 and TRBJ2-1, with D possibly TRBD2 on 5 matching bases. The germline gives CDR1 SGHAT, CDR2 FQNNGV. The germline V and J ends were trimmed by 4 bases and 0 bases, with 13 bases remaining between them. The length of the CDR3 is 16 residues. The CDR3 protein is CASSSRDTRSYNEQFF. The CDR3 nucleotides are TGTGCCAGCAGCTCACGGGATACCCGCTCCTACAATGAGCAGTTCTTC.

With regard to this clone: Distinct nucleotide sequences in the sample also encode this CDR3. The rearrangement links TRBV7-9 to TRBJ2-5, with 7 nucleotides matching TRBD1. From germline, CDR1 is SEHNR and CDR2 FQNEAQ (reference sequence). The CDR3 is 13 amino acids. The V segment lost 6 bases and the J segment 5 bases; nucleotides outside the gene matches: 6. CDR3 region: CASSRQGGETQYF. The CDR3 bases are TGTGCCAGCAGTCGACAGGGTGGGGAGACCCAGTACTTC.

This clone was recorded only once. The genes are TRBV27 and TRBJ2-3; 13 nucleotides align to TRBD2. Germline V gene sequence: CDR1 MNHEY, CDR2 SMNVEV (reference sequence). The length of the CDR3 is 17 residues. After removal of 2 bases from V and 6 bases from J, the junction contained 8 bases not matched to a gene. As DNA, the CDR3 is TGTGCCAGCAGTTTACTCCCGACTAGCGGGAGGATGGATACGCAGTATTTT. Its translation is CASSLLPTSGRMDTQYF.

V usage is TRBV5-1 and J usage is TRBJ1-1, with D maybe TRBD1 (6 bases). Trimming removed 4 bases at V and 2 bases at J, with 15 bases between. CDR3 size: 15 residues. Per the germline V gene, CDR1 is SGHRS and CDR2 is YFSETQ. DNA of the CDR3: TGCGCCAGCAGCGAACAGGGTCTCCCAAACACTGAAGCTTTCTTT. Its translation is CASSEQGLPNTEAFF.

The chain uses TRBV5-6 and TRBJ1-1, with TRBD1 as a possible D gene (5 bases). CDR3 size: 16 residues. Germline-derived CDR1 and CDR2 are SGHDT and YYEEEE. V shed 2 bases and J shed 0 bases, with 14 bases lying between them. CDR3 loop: CASSLVAGKVNTEAFF. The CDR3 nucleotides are TGTGCCAGCAGCTTAGTGGCAGGGAAGGTGAACACTGAAGCTTTCTTT.

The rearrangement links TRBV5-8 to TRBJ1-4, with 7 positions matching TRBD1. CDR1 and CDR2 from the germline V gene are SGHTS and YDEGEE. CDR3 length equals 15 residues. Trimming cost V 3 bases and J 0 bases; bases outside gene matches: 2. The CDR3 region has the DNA TGTGCCAGCAGCTCCGACAGGGCAACTAATGAAAAACTGTTTTTT. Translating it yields CASSSDRATNEKLFF.

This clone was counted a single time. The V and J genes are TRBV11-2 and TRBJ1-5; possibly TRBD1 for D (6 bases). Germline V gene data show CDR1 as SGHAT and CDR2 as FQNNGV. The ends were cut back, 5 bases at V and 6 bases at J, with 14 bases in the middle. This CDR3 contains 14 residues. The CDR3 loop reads CASSPPGAGQPQHF. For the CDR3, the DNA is TGTGCCAGCAGCCCTCCAGGGGCAGGTCAGCCCCAGCATTTT.

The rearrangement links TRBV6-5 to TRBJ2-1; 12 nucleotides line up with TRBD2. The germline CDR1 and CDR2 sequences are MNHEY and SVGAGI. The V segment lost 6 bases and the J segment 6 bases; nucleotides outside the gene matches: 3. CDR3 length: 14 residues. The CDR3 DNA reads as TGTGCCAGCAGCTCTAGCGGGGGGGGCAATGAGCAGTTCTTC. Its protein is CASSSSGGGNEQFF.